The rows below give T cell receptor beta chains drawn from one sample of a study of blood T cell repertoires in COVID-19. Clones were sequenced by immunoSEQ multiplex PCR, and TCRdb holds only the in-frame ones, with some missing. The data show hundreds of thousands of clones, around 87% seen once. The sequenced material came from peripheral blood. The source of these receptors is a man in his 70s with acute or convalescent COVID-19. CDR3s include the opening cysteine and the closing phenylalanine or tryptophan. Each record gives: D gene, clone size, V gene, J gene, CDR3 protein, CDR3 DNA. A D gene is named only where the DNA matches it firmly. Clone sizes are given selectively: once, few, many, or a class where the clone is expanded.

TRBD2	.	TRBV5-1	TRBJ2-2	CASSLGGSGSSPRNTGELFF	TGCGCCAGCAGCTTGGGTGGTAGCGGGAGCTCCCCGCGGAACACCGGGGAGCTGTTTTTT
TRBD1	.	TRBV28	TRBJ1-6	CASSHTFYNIQGVNSPLHF	TGTGCCAGCAGTCATACCTTTTACAATATACAGGGGGTCAATTCACCCCTCCACTTT
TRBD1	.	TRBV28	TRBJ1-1	CASSLRQGWVTEAFF	TGTGCCAGCAGTTTACGACAGGGTTGGGTCACTGAAGCTTTCTTT
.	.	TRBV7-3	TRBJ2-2	CASSSSPGRGRNTGELFF	TGTGCCAGCAGCTCCTCCCCTGGGAGGGGGAGGAACACCGGGGAGCTGTTTTTT
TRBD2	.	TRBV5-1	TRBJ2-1	CASASSGGAYTYNEQFF	TGCGCCAGCGCCAGTAGCGGGGGGGCCTATACCTACAATGAGCAGTTCTTC
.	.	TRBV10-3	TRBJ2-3	CAIMLSDTQYF	TGTGCCATCATGTTATCAGATACGCAGTATTTT
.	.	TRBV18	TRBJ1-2	CASSPPSAVNYGYTF	TGTGCCAGCTCACCACCCAGCGCGGTAAACTATGGCTACACCTTC
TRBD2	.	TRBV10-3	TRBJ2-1	CAISSEREAHNEQFF	TGTGCCATCTCTTCCGAGCGGGAGGCCCACAATGAGCAGTTCTTC
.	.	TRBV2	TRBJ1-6	CASSSLRGNSPLHF	TGTGCCAGCAGTTCACTTCGGGGAAATTCACCCCTCCACTTT
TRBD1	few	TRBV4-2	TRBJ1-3	CASSRMDRVSGNTIYF	TGTGCCAGCAGCCGAATGGACAGGGTTTCTGGAAACACCATATATTTT
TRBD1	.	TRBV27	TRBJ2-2	CASSPSRDRGANTGELFF	TGTGCCAGCAGTCCGTCCCGGGACAGGGGCGCGAACACCGGGGAGCTGTTTTTT
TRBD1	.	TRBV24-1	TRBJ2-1	CATSDAQPGQGSYNEQFF	TGTGCCACCAGTGATGCACAGCCGGGACAGGGATCCTACAATGAGCAGTTCTTC
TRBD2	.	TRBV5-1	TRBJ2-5	CASSSLAGEETQYF	TGCGCCAGCAGCTCACTAGCGGGGGAAGAGACCCAGTACTTC
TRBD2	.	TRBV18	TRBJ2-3	CASSPRFGGGSTDTQYF	TGTGCCAGCTCACCCCGCTTTGGCGGGGGTAGCACAGATACGCAGTATTTT
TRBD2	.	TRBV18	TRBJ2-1	CASSPQRLAGINEQFF	TGTGCCAGCTCACCGCAGAGACTAGCGGGCATCAATGAGCAGTTCTTC
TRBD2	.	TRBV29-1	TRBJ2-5	CSVELAGVWKTQYF	TGCAGCGTTGAGCTAGCGGGAGTCTGGAAGACCCAGTACTTC
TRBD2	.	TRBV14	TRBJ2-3	CASSRRDAGGDTQYF	TGTGCCAGCAGCCGCCGGGACGCGGGGGGAGATACGCAGTATTTT
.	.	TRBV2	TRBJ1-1	CASTEGSSGLTEAFF	TGTGCCAGCACCGAGGGCAGCAGCGGGCTCACTGAAGCTTTCTTT
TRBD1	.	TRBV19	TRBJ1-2	CASSTRTGGQGIYGYTF	TGTGCCAGTAGTACCCGGACAGGGGGACAGGGGATATATGGCTACACCTTC
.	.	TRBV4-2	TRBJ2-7	CASSPDTYEQYF	TGTGCCAGCAGCCCCGACACCTACGAGCAGTACTTC
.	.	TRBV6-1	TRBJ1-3	CASSKAGLGYTIYF	TGTGCCAGCAGTAAAGCAGGACTAGGTTACACCATATATTTT
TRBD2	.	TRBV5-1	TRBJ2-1	CASSPPGLAWSSYNEQFF	TGCGCCAGCAGCCCTCCGGGACTAGCCTGGAGCTCCTACAATGAGCAGTTCTTC
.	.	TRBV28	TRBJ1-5	CASRSEYSNQPQHF	TGTGCCAGCAGGTCGGAGTATAGCAATCAGCCCCAGCATTTT
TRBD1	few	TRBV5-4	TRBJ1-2	CASSLAGGDGYTF	TGTGCCAGCAGCTTGGCAGGGGGCGATGGCTACACCTTC
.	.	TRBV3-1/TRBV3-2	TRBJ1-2	CASSLGREGGYTF	TGTGCCAGCAGCCTTGGAAGAGAGGGTGGCTACACCTTC
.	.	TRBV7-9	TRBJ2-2	CARTGLDTGELFF	TGTGCCAGAACAGGGTTGGACACCGGGGAGCTGTTTTTT
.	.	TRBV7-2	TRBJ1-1	CASSLTGNEAFF	TGTGCCAGCAGCCTCACCGGGAATGAAGCTTTCTTT
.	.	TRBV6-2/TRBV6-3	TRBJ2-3	CASSYPGAPTDTQYF	TGTGCCAGCAGTTACCCAGGGGCCCCCACAGATACGCAGTATTTT
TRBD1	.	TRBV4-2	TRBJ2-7	CASSQAAGQGFEQYF	TGTGCCAGCAGCCAAGCGGCGGGACAGGGTTTCGAGCAGTACTTC
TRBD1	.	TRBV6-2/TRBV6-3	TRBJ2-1	CASSYSPDRPNNEQFF	TGTGCCAGCAGTTACTCGCCGGACAGGCCAAACAATGAGCAGTTCTTC
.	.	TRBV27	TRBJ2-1	CASRLGGYNEQFF	TGTGCCAGCAGACTAGGTGGCTACAATGAGCAGTTCTTC
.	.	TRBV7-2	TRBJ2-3	CASSLGPADTQYF	TGTGCCAGCAGCTTAGGCCCGGCAGATACGCAGTATTTT
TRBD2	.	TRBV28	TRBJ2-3	CASSPPRGVIDTQYF	TGTGCCAGCAGTCCACCCCGGGGGGTCATAGATACGCAGTATTTT
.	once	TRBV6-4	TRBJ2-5	CASSDSIPGLELFAETQYF	TGTGCCAGCAGTGACTCGATACCCGGTCTAGAACTTTTTGCAGAGACCCAGTACTTC
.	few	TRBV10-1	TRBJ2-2	CASSERATGELFF	TGCGCCAGCAGTGAGCGCGCGACCGGGGAGCTGTTTTTT
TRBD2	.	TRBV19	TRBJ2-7	CASSRRRLAGGPHEQYF	TGTGCCAGTAGTAGACGTAGACTAGCGGGAGGGCCCCACGAGCAGTACTTC
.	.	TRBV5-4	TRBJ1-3	CASSLAGFSGNTIYF	TGTGCCAGCAGCTTGGCGGGGTTCTCTGGAAACACCATATATTTT
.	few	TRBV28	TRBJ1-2	CASSFWEDYGYTF	TGTGCCAGCAGTTTTTGGGAGGACTATGGCTACACCTTC
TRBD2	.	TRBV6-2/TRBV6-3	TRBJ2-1	CASSPEGRLAGIYNEQFF	TGTGCCAGCAGCCCTGAGGGGAGACTAGCGGGGATCTACAATGAGCAGTTCTTC
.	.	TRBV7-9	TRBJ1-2	CASSSRQGSHGYTF	TGTGCCAGCAGCTCCCGGCAGGGTTCCCATGGCTACACCTTC
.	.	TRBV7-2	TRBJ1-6	CASGSLPAGSYNSPLHF	TGTGCCAGCGGGTCCTTACCGGCGGGGAGCTATAATTCACCCCTCCACTTT
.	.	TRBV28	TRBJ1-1	CASSLAFTEAFF	TGTGCCAGCAGCCTGGCCTTTACTGAAGCTTTCTTT
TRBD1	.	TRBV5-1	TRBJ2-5	CASSVRDRGGTQYF	TGCGCCAGCAGCGTGCGGGACAGGGGGGGGACCCAGTACTTC
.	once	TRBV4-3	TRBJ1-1	CASSQDPRTEAFF	TGCGCCAGCAGCCAAGATCCCAGGACAGAAGCTTTCTTT
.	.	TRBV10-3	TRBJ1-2	CAISERGIYGYTF	TGTGCCATCAGTGAGCGGGGAATCTATGGCTACACCTTC
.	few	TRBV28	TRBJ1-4	CASSGWGATNEKLFF	TGTGCCAGCAGTGGATGGGGGGCAACTAATGAAAAACTGTTTTTT
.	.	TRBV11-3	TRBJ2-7	CASNMDQGSREQYF	TGTGCCAGCAATATGGATCAAGGCTCGAGGGAGCAGTACTTC
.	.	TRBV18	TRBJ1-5	CASSPDSNQPQHF	TGTGCCAGCTCACCCGACTCGAATCAGCCCCAGCATTTT
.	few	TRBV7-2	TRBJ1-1	CASSLVRNTEAFF	TGTGCCAGCAGCTTAGTTAGGAACACTGAAGCTTTCTTT
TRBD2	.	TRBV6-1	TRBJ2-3	CASSETESWLAGALTDTQYF	TGTGCCAGCAGTGAAACCGAGTCGTGGCTAGCGGGGGCCCTCACAGATACGCAGTATTTT
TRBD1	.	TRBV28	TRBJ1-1	CASSLEGARRAFF	TGTGCCAGCAGTTTAGAGGGGGCTCGTCGGGCTTTCTTT
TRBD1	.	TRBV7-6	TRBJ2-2	CASSPEDRGYNTGELFF	TGTGCCAGCAGCCCCGAGGACAGGGGGTACAACACCGGGGAGCTGTTTTTT
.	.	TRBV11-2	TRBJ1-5	CASSLDRVGGQPQHF	TGTGCCAGCAGCTTAGACAGGGTGGGAGGACAGCCCCAGCATTTT
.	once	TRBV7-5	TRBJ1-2	CVRSLAPTGGICYGYTF	TGTGTCAGAAGCTTAGCCCCTACAGGGGGCATTTGCTATGGCTACACCTTC
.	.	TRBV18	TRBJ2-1	CASSNPGYNEQFF	TGTGCCAGCTCCAATCCAGGGTACAATGAGCAGTTCTTC
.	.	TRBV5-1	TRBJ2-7	CASSTNRVIDEQYF	TGCGCCAGCAGCACCAACAGGGTAATCGACGAGCAGTACTTC
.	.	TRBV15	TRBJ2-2	CATSSGQFTGELFF	TGTGCCACCAGCAGCGGACAGTTCACCGGGGAGCTGTTTTTT
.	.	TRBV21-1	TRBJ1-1	CASRIPQGSEAFF	TGTGCCAGCAGGATTCCACAGGGATCTGAAGCTTTCTTT
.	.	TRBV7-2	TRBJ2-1	CASSLSLAYNEQFF	TGTGCCAGCAGCTTAAGCCTAGCCTACAATGAGCAGTTCTTC
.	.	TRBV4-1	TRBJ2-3	CASSQRGPGSTDTQYF	TGCGCCAGCAGCCAAAGGGGCCCTGGGAGCACAGATACGCAGTATTTT